The present entry profiles one T cell receptor (beta chain) with its context. CDR1 is LGHDT and CDR2 is YNNKEL in the germline V gene (reference sequence). The CDR3 consists of 17 residues. The ends lost 4 bases at V and 0 bases at J; junction bases unmatched: 6. This table comes from immunoSEQ multiplex PCR, and its TCRdb copy is limited to in-frame clones, with some not included. The profile shows approximately 350,000 clones, 75% to 90% of them singletons. These data originate in a study of blood T cell repertoires in COVID-19. Study overall: Specimens from acute and convalescent COVID-19 originated in the United States, Italy and Spain. Sample material is recorded as cDNA or gDNA derived from T cells, B-cell-depleted T cells, or PBMCs.

Enrolled through a virtual design, the participants were between roughly 18 and 89 years of age and came from fewer than 30 US areas. This receptor was taken from a man younger than 30 who had recovered from COVID-19. Sample: PBMCs or T cells enriched from blood (not recorded which). The chain links TRBV3-1 (or the pseudogene TRBV3-2) to TRBJ1-3; 10 nucleotides align to TRBD1. Written as DNA, the CDR3 is TGTGCCAGCAGCCCCGGGACAGGGGTGAACTCTGGAAACACCATATATTTT. It specifies CASSPGTGVNSGNTIYF.